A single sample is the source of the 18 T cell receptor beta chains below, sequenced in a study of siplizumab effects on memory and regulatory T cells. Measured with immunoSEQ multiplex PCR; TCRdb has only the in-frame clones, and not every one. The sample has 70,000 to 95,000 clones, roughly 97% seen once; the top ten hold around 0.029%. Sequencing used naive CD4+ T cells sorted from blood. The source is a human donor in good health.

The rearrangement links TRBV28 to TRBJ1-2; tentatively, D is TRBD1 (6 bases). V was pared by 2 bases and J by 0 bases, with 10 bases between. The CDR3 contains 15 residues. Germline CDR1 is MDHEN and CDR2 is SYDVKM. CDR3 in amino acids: CASSLGGAPNYGYTF. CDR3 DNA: TGTGCCAGCAGTTTAGGGGGGGCGCCTAACTATGGCTACACCTTC.

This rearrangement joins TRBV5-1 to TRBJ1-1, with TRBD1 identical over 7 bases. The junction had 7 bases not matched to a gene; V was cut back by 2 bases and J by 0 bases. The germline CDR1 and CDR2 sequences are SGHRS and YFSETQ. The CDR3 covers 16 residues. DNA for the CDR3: TGCGCCAGCAGCTTCGGAGCGACAGGGATGAACACTGAAGCTTTCTTT. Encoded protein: CASSFGATGMNTEAFF.

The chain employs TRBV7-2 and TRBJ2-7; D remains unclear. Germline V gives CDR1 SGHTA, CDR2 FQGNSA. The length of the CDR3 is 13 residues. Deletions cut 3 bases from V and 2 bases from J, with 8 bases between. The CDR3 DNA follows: TGTGCCAGCAGCTTGGACGGCCCCTACGAGCAGTACTTC. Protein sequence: CASSLDGPYEQYF.

DNA for the CDR3: TGTGCCATCAGTGACTGGGGGGCCTACGAGCAGTACTTC. Translated: CAISDWGAYEQYF. The rearrangement uses TRBV10-3 and TRBJ2-7; maybe TRBD2 (6 bases). V lost 3 bases, J lost 2 bases, and 8 bases lay in between. The CDR3 loop spans 13 amino acids. CDR1 ENHRY and CDR2 SYGVKD come from the germline V gene.

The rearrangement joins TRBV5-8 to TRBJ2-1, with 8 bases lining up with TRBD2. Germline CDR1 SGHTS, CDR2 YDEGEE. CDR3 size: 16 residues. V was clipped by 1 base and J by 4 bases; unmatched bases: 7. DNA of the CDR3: TGTGCCAGCAGCTTGTGGGGTAGCGGGGCGTACAATGAGCAGTTCTTC. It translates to CASSLWGSGAYNEQFF.

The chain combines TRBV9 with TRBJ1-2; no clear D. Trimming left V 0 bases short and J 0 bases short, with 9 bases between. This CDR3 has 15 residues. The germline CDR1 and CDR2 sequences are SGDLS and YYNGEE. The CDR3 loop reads CASSVEPISNYGYTF. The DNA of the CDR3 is TGTGCCAGCAGCGTAGAACCCATTTCTAACTATGGCTACACCTTC. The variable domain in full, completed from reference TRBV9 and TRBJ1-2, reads DSGVTQTPKHLITATGQRVTLRCSPRSGDLSVYWYQQSLDQGLQFLIQYYNGEERAKGNILERFSAQQFPDLHSELNLSSLELGDSALYFCASSVEPISNYGYTFGSGTRLTVV.

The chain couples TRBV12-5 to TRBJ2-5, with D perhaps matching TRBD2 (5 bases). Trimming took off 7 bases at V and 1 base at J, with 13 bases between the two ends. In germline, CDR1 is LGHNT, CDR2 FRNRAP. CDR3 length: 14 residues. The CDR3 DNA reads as TGTGCTAGTGCCCCCGTAGGACTCCAAGAGACCCAGTACTTC. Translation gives CASAPVGLQETQYF.

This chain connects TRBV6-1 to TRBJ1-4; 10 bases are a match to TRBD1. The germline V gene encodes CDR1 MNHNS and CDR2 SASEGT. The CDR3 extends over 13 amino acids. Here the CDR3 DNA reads TGTGCAGTGAGTCCGGACAGGGGGGAAAAACTGTTTTTT. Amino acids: CAVSPDRGEKLFF.

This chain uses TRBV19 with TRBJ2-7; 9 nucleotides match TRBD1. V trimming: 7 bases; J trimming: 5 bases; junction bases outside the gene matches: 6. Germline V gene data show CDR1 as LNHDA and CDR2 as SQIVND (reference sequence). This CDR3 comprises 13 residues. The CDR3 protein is CASITGGVNEQYF. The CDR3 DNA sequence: TGTGCCAGTATCACAGGGGGCGTCAACGAGCAGTACTTC.

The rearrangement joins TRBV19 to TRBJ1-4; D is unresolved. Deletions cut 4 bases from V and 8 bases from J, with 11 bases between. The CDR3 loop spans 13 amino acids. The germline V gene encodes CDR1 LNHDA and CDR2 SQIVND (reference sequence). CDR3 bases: TGTGCCAGTAGTAATAGGGCGTGGGAAAAACTGTTTTTT. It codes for CASSNRAWEKLFF.

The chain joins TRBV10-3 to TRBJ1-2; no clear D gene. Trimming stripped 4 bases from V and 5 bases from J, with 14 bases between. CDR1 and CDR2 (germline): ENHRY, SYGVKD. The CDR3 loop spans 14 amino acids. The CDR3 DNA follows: TGTGCCATCAGTGCTGAGACGGTTGGTTATGGCTACACCTTC. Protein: CAISAETVGYGYTF.

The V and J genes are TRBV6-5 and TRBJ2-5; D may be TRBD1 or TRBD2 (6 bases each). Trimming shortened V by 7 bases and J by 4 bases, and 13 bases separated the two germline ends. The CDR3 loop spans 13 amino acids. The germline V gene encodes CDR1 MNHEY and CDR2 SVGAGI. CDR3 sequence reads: CASTSGARETQYF. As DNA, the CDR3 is TGTGCCAGCACTTCGGGGGCACGAGAGACCCAGTACTTC.

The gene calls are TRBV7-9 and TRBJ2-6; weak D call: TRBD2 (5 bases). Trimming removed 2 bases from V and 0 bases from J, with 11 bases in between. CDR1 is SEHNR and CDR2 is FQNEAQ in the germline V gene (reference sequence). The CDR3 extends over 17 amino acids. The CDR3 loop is CASSLRLQTSGANVLTF. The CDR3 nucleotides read TGTGCCAGCAGCTTACGACTACAGACCTCTGGGGCCAACGTCCTGACTTTC.

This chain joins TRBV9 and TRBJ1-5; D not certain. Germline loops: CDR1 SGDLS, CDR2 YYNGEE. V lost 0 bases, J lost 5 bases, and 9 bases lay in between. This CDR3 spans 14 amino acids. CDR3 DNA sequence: TGTGCCAGCAGCGTAGACAGCGCTGATCAGCCCCAGCATTTT. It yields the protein CASSVDSADQPQHF. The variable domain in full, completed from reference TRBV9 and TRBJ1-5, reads DSGVTQTPKHLITATGQRVTLRCSPRSGDLSVYWYQQSLDQGLQFLIQYYNGEERAKGNILERFSAQQFPDLHSELNLSSLELGDSALYFCASSVDSADQPQHFGDGTRLSIL.

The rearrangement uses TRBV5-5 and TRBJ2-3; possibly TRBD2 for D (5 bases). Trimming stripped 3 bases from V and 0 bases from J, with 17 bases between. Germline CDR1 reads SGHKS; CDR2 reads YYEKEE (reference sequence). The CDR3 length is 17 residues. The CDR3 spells CASSSRFGSLSTDTQYF. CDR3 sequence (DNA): TGTGCCAGCAGCTCCCGTTTTGGGAGTCTTAGCACAGATACGCAGTATTTT.

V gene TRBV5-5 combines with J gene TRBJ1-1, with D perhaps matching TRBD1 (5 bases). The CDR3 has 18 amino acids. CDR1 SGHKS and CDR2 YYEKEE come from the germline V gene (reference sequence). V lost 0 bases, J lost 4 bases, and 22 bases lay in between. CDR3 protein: CASSLVFIGGGTFTEAFF. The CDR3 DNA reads TGTGCCAGCAGCTTGGTTTTTATCGGGGGAGGGACCTTCACTGAAGCTTTCTTT.

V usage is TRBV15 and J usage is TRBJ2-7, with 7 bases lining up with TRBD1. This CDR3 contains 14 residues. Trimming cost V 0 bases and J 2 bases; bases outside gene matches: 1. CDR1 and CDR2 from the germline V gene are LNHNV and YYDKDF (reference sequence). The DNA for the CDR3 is TGTGCCACCAGCAGAGAGACAGGGCCCTACGAGCAGTACTTC. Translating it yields CATSRETGPYEQYF.

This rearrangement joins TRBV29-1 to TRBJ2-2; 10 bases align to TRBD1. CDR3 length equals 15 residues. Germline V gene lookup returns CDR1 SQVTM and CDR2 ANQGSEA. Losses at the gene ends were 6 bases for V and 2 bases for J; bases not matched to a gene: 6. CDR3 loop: CSVADRGRNTGELFF. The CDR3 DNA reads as TGCAGCGTGGCAGACAGGGGGCGAAACACCGGGGAGCTGTTTTTT.